The 25 T cell receptor beta chains below come from one sample, sequenced in a study of shared clonotypes between healthy human individuals. The protocol was immunoSEQ multiplex PCR, while the TCRdb copy is restricted to in-frame clones and leaves out a portion. The sample contains 2,500,000 or so clones, 90% to 95% of which appear only once. The sample was naive CD4+ T cells from PBMCs. Indicated subset: CD45RA+ positively selected. The receptors were sampled from a man between 18 and 29 years old in good health. Some clones in this sample may be carry-over from other donors' samples.

V usage is TRBV7-9 and J usage is TRBJ1-5, with D perhaps matching TRBD1 (5 bases). V gave up 5 bases and J gave up 4 bases, with 15 bases separating them. CDR3 length: 15 amino acids. CDR1 and CDR2 from the germline V gene are SEHNR and FQNEAQ (reference sequence). The CDR3 DNA is TGTGCCAGCAGCGCCGACAGTTTAGTTAATCAGCCCCAGCATTTT. This encodes CASSADSLVNQPQHF.

The chain recombines TRBV6-1 with TRBJ2-7; the D gene is possibly TRBD2 (5 bases). Germline V gene sequence: CDR1 MNHNS, CDR2 SASEGT. The germline V and J ends were trimmed by 4 bases and 4 bases, with 8 bases remaining between them. This CDR3 comprises 12 residues. The CDR3 DNA reads TGTGCCAGCAGTGCTGAGGGTTACGAGCAGTACTTC. Its protein is CASSAEGYEQYF.

This sequence joins TRBV28 and TRBJ1-2; 8 positions agree with TRBD1. CDR1 is MDHEN, CDR2 SYDVKM, per germline. The CDR3 is 15 residues long. V gave up 3 bases and J gave up 7 bases; unmatched junction bases: 10. This chain's CDR3 is CASSFYRWTGFGYTF. In DNA, the CDR3 is TGTGCCAGCAGTTTTTACCGATGGACAGGGTTTGGCTACACCTTC.

The V call is TRBV11-2, the J call TRBJ2-3; 11 bases fit TRBD2. V was clipped by 5 bases and J by 3 bases; unmatched bases: 4. Germline lookup yields CDR1 SGHAT and CDR2 FQNNGV. The CDR3 is 15 residues long. The CDR3 coding sequence is TGTGCCAGCAGCCCTACTAGCGGGAGTACAGATACGCAGTATTTT. Translation gives CASSPTSGSTDTQYF.

The V call is TRBV5-1, the J call TRBJ1-5, with D perhaps TRBD1 (5 bases). The CDR3 extends over 13 amino acids. Germline loops: CDR1 SGHRS, CDR2 YFSETQ. Trimming shortened V by 4 bases and J by 9 bases, and 14 bases separated the two germline ends. In DNA form, the CDR3 reads TGCGCCAGCAGCCCGATGGGTGGGGGGCCCCAGCATTTT. Encoded protein: CASSPMGGGPQHF.

The chain couples TRBV29-1 to TRBJ2-7, with 13 positions matching TRBD2. CDR1 SQVTM and CDR2 ANQGSEA come from the germline V gene. J was trimmed by 3 bases and V by 6 bases; bases with no gene match: 5. CDR3 size: 14 residues. The chain's CDR3 is CSVDGLAGDYEQYF. The CDR3 DNA sequence: TGCAGCGTAGACGGACTAGCGGGGGACTACGAGCAGTACTTC.

As to this clone: The sample contains more than one DNA sequence encoding this CDR3. The chain has TRBV28 and TRBJ2-7, with 10 bases aligning to TRBD2. V was clipped by 5 bases and J by 2 bases; unmatched bases: 9. The CDR3 spans 16 residues. Germline loops: CDR1 MDHEN, CDR2 SYDVKM. The DNA of the CDR3 is TGTGCCAGCAGTAGCCCCTCTAGCGGGAGCCCCTACGAGCAGTACTTC. It yields the protein CASSSPSSGSPYEQYF.

The chain combines TRBV11-2 with TRBJ2-1; D perhaps matches TRBD1 (6 bases). The CDR3 has 15 residues. Germline V gene sequence: CDR1 SGHAT, CDR2 FQNNGV. Trimming took off 2 bases at V and 4 bases at J, with 12 bases between the two ends. The CDR3 is CASSLHRASYNEQFF. CDR3 sequence (DNA): TGTGCCAGCAGCTTACACAGGGCCTCATACAATGAGCAGTTCTTC.

The chain has TRBV19 and TRBJ1-1, with D possibly matching TRBD1 (5 bases). Germline lookup yields CDR1 LNHDA and CDR2 SQIVND (reference sequence). The germline V and J ends were trimmed by 4 bases and 0 bases, with 24 bases remaining between them. The CDR3 spans 19 residues. CDR3 bases: TGTGCCAGTAGTACCAGACTCCGACAGAACTACGCCATGAACACTGAAGCTTTCTTT. It yields the protein CASSTRLRQNYAMNTEAFF.

The CDR3 DNA follows: TGTGCCAGCAGTGAAAAGGGGAGGGGCTACGAGCAGTACTTC. Its protein product is CASSEKGRGYEQYF. The chain combines TRBV6-1 with TRBJ2-7; 7 bases agree with TRBD2. J was trimmed by 3 bases and V by 2 bases; bases with no gene match: 4. This CDR3 comprises 14 residues. Germline CDR1 is MNHNS and CDR2 is SASEGT.

The chain carries TRBV6-6 and TRBJ2-1; 7 bases align to TRBD2. Germline lookup yields CDR1 MNHNY and CDR2 SVGAGI (reference sequence). V shed 3 bases and J 10 bases; nucleotides not matched to a gene: 12. This CDR3 spans 15 amino acids. The CDR3 nucleotides read TGTGCCAGCAGTTATGGGACTACATCCTCGGAGGAGCAGTTCTTC. Translating it yields CASSYGTTSSEEQFF.

V usage is TRBV28 and J usage is TRBJ2-7, with 14 bases lining up with TRBD2. Germline CDR1 reads MDHEN; CDR2 reads SYDVKM. The CDR3 runs to 19 residues. J was trimmed by 2 bases and V by 6 bases; bases with no gene match: 15. CDR3 region: CASSPNLGTSGSVTYEQYF. Written as DNA, the CDR3 is TGTGCCAGCAGCCCAAACCTCGGGACTAGCGGGAGTGTTACCTACGAGCAGTACTTC.

The chain has TRBV7-2 and TRBJ1-6; no firm D call. V was clipped by 1 base and J by 0 bases, with 13 bases between them. Germline assignment: CDR1 SGHTA and CDR2 FQGNSA. The CDR3 is 18 amino acids. This CDR3 reads CASSLVGSGSSYNSPLHF. In DNA, the CDR3 is TGTGCCAGCAGCTTAGTGGGGTCGGGGAGCTCCTATAATTCACCCCTCCACTTT.

The chain is built from TRBV15 and TRBJ2-7; D not resolved. Trimming shortened V by 3 bases and J by 3 bases, and 18 bases separated the two germline ends. Germline V lookup: CDR1 LNHNV, CDR2 YYDKDF (reference sequence). This CDR3 is 16 amino acids long. The CDR3 loop reads CATSSGASNPYYEQYF. The CDR3 region has the DNA TGTGCCACCAGCAGCGGAGCCTCGAATCCGTACTACGAGCAGTACTTC.

The chain has TRBV7-3 and TRBJ1-1; D not resolved. V gave up 4 bases and J gave up 1 base, with 13 bases separating them. The CDR3 is 15 amino acids. CDR1 SGHTA and CDR2 FQGTGA come from the germline V gene. The chain's CDR3 is CASSSNGRQNTEAFF. Here the CDR3 DNA reads TGTGCCAGCAGCTCGAATGGACGGCAGAACACTGAAGCTTTCTTT.

This chain links TRBV28 with TRBJ2-3; possible D gene TRBD2, 6 bases. V lost 4 bases and J 5 bases, leaving 16 bases between the germline ends. The V gene's germline CDR1 is MDHEN and CDR2 SYDVKM. The CDR3 is 15 amino acids. The CDR3 reads CASSSPADGGDTQYF. The CDR3 nucleotides read TGTGCCAGCAGTTCACCAGCGGACGGGGGAGATACGCAGTATTTT.

This chain joins TRBV18 and TRBJ2-3; no definite D call. The CDR3 is made up of 15 amino acids. CDR1 is KGHSH and CDR2 is LQKENI in the germline V gene. V was clipped by 3 bases and J by 1 base, with 11 bases between them. In DNA, the CDR3 is TGTGCCAGCTCACCCGGACGTGCACGCACAGATACGCAGTATTTT. It encodes CASSPGRARTDTQYF.

This chain joins TRBV28 and TRBJ2-1; 8 bases line up with TRBD1. The CDR3 length is 16 residues. Germline V gene sequence: CDR1 MDHEN, CDR2 SYDVKM. Unmatched junction bases numbered 9, after V lost 6 bases and J lost 2 bases. The CDR3 loop is CASSSRQGWTYNEQFF. Written as DNA, the CDR3 is TGTGCCAGCAGCTCCCGACAGGGGTGGACCTACAATGAGCAGTTCTTC.

V is TRBV27 and J is TRBJ1-2, with TRBD1 identical over 9 bases. Germline V gene sequence: CDR1 MNHEY, CDR2 SMNVEV (reference sequence). The V and J ends lost 5 bases and 3 bases, in that order; junction bases with no gene match: 7. The CDR3 extends over 15 amino acids. In DNA, the CDR3 is TGTGCCAGCAGTCGCCTGGGACAGGGAGACTATGGCTACACCTTC. It translates to CASSRLGQGDYGYTF.

This clone was counted once. The sample has other DNA sequences that encode this CDR3 too. This chain links TRBV29-1 with TRBJ1-1; D unresolved. The CDR3 is made up of 13 amino acids. V shed 4 bases and J shed 0 bases, with 9 bases lying between them. Germline loops: CDR1 SQVTM, CDR2 ANQGSEA. CDR3 protein: CSVGMGLNTEAFF. CDR3 in DNA: TGCAGCGTTGGTATGGGCTTGAACACTGAAGCTTTCTTT.

V is TRBV5-5 and J is TRBJ1-2; D is uncertain. The CDR3 is 15 amino acids. Germline lookup yields CDR1 SGHKS and CDR2 YYEKEE (reference sequence). Trimming pared 0 bases from V and 2 bases from J, leaving 11 bases between. CDR3 region: CASSLVPGPNYGYTF. As DNA, the CDR3 is TGTGCCAGCAGCTTGGTTCCCGGACCCAACTATGGCTACACCTTC.

This chain links TRBV21-1 with TRBJ2-1; the table's D gene call, TRBD2, was not cross checked with the DNA. TRBV21-1 is shown as a pseudogene. The CDR3 covers 17 residues. CDR3: CASSHRRGNSSYNEQFF. CDR3 bases: TGTGCCAGCAGCCACCGGCGGGGGAATAGCTCCTACAATGAGCAGTTCTTC.

About this clone itself: Other DNA sequences from this sample encode an identical CDR3 as well. The rearrangement joins TRBV5-1 to TRBJ2-5; 10 bases agree with TRBD2. The CDR3 contains 14 residues. Germline-derived CDR1 and CDR2 are SGHRS and YFSETQ. Germline trimming cut 4 bases from V and 2 bases from J; bases unmatched to any gene: 2. The CDR3 region has the DNA TGCGCCAGCAGCCGGACTAGCGGACAAGAGACCCAGTACTTC. It translates to CASSRTSGQETQYF.

The chain has TRBV7-9 and TRBJ2-5; D might be TRBD1 or TRBD2, each matching 6 bases. This CDR3 is built from 13 residues. The germline gives CDR1 SEHNR, CDR2 FQNEAQ (reference sequence). V lost 7 bases to trimming and J lost 5 bases, with 14 bases between them. CDR3 sequence: CASTQGGLETQYF. The CDR3 DNA follows: TGTGCCAGCACCCAAGGGGGGTTGGAGACCCAGTACTTC.

This sequence joins TRBV5-1 and TRBJ2-2, with D perhaps TRBD1 (5 bases). Trimming took off 0 bases at V and 4 bases at J, with 10 bases between the two ends. CDR1 and CDR2 from the germline V gene are SGHRS and YFSETQ. The CDR3 loop spans 15 amino acids. The CDR3 here is CASSLVGAFTGELFF. CDR3 nucleotide sequence: TGCGCCAGCAGCTTGGTTGGGGCTTTCACCGGGGAGCTGTTTTTT.